This entry lists 8 T cell receptor beta chains sequenced from one sample in a study of shared clonotypes between healthy human individuals. Assay: immunoSEQ multiplex PCR; the TCRdb copy retains only in-frame clones and omits some. The data contain some 2.1 million clones, 95% of them seen just once; the ten biggest clones take up 0.13%. Sequenced sample: naive CD4+ T cells sorted from blood. Specified subset: CD45RA+ positively selected. The receptors were sampled from a man aged 18 to 29 in good health.

A note on this clone: The same CDR3 can be traced to other DNA sequences in this sample. The chain joins TRBV30 to TRBJ1-5; D uncertain. Trimming removed 0 bases at V and 2 bases at J, with 5 bases between. The CDR3 is made up of 13 amino acids. Germline CDR1 reads GTSNPN; CDR2 reads SVGIG (reference sequence). The CDR3 DNA reads TGTGCCTGGAGTGTTACACGCAATCAGCCCCAGCATTTT. It encodes CAWSVTRNQPQHF. Full variable domain (outside the CDR3, taken from reference TRBV30 and TRBJ1-5): SQTIHQWPATLVQPVGSPLSLECTVEGTSNPNLYWYRQAAGRGLQLLFYSVGIGQISSEVPQNLSASRPQDRQFILSSKKLLLSDSGFYLCAWSVTRNQPQHFGDGTRLSIL.

The chain uses TRBV6-1 and TRBJ2-3; D unresolved. Germline CDR1 is MNHNS and CDR2 is SASEGT. V shed 0 bases and J shed 4 bases, with 20 bases lying between them. The length of the CDR3 is 18 residues. CDR3 sequence: CASSEAALPFLGPDTQYF. The CDR3 nucleotides are TGTGCCAGCAGTGAAGCCGCACTCCCCTTCCTAGGGCCAGATACGCAGTATTTT.

The CDR3 here is CASSSRTGRILNTEAFF. The DNA of the CDR3 is TGCGCCAGCAGCTCTCGGACAGGACGTATACTGAACACTGAAGCTTTCTTT. The genes are TRBV5-1 and TRBJ1-1; 7 bases line up with TRBD1. The CDR3 is made up of 17 amino acids. After removal of 3 bases from V and 0 bases from J, the junction contained 11 bases not matched to a gene. Germline V gene data show CDR1 as SGHRS and CDR2 as YFSETQ.

The V and J genes are TRBV28 and TRBJ1-2, with D unclear. The ends were cut back, 7 bases at V and 2 bases at J, with 17 bases in the middle. The CDR3 totals 15 residues. Germline V gene sequence: CDR1 MDHEN, CDR2 SYDVKM. As DNA, the CDR3 is TGTGCCAGCATCGAGGAAACTGGAAGGAACTATGGCTACACCTTC. Residues: CASIEETGRNYGYTF.

The chain employs TRBV12-5 and TRBJ2-1; D uncertain. V was clipped by 5 bases and J by 2 bases, with 10 bases between them. The CDR3 is 14 amino acids. CDR1 LGHNT and CDR2 FRNRAP come from the germline V gene. The CDR3 loop is CASGPPGAYNEQFF. The CDR3 DNA sequence: TGTGCTAGTGGTCCTCCCGGCGCCTACAATGAGCAGTTCTTC.

The rearrangement joins TRBV18 to TRBJ1-5; 7 bases align to TRBD1. Germline V gives CDR1 KGHSH, CDR2 LQKENI. The CDR3 has 15 amino acids. V was pared by 2 bases and J by 3 bases, with 4 bases of the junction left unmatched. The CDR3 sequence: CASSPKTGFNQPQHF. The CDR3 DNA sequence: TGTGCCAGCTCACCAAAGACAGGGTTCAATCAGCCCCAGCATTTT.

The gene calls are TRBV2 and TRBJ2-2, with 11 bases aligning to TRBD2. J was trimmed by 1 base and V by 5 bases; bases with no gene match: 12. From germline, CDR1 is SNHLY and CDR2 FYNNEI. There are 19 residues in the CDR3. CDR3 DNA sequence: TGTGCCAGCAGTCGACTAGCGGGAAATGTAATAATGAACACCGGGGAGCTGTTTTTT. Translated, it gives CASSRLAGNVIMNTGELFF.

The chain carries TRBV4-1 and TRBJ2-3, with no clear D. The ends were cut back, 1 base at V and 6 bases at J, with 2 bases in the middle. The CDR3 has 11 amino acids. Germline V gene sequence: CDR1 MGHRA, CDR2 YSYEKL. CDR3 sequence reads: CASSQVDTQYF. The CDR3 DNA reads TGCGCCAGCAGCCAAGTGGATACGCAGTATTTT.